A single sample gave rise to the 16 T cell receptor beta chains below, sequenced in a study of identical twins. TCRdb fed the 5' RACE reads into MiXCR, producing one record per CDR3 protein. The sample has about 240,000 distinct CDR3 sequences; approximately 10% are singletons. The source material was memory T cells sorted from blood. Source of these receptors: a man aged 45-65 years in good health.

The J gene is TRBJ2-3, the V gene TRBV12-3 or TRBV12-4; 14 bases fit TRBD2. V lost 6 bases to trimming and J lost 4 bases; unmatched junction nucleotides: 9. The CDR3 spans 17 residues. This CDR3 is CASSPGLAGGVPDTQYF. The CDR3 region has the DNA TGTGCCAGCAGCCCTGGACTAGCGGGGGGAGTGCCAGATACGCAGTATTTT.

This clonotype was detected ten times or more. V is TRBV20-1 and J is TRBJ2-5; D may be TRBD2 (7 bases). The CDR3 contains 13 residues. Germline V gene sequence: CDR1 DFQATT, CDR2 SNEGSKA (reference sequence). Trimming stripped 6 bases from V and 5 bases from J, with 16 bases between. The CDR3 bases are TGCAGTGCCGTCCTCAGGGGAGGGGAGACCCAGTACTTC. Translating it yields CSAVLRGGETQYF.

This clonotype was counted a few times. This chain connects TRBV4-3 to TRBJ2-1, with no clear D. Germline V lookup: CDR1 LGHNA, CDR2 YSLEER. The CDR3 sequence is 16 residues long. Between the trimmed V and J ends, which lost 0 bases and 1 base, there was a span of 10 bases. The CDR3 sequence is CASSQDRRTSYNEQFF. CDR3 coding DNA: TGCGCCAGCAGCCAAGATCGCCGCACGTCCTACAATGAGCAGTTCTTC.

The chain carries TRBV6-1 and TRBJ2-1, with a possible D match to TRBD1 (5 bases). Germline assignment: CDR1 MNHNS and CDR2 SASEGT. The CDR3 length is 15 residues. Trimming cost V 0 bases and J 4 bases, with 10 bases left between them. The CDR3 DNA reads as TGTGCCAGCAGTGAAGCCTGGGGCGGATACAATGAGCAGTTCTTC. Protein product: CASSEAWGGYNEQFF.

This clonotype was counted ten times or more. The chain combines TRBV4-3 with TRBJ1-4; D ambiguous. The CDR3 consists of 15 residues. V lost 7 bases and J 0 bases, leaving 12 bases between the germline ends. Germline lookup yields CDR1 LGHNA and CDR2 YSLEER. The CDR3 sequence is CASTPEHATNEKLFF. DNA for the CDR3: TGCGCCAGCACCCCTGAGCATGCAACTAATGAAAAACTGTTTTTT.

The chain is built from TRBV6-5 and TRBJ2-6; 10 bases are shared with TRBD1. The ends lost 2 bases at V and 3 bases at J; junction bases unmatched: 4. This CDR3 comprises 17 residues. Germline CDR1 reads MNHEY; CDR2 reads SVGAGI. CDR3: CASSYRQGAGGANVLTF. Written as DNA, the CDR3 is TGTGCCAGCAGTTACCGACAGGGGGCTGGTGGGGCCAACGTCCTGACTTTC.

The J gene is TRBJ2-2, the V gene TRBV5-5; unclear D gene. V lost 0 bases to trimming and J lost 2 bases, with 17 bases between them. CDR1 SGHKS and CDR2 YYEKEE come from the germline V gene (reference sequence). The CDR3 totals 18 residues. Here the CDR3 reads CASSLGRVFSGNTGELFF. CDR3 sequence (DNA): TGTGCCAGCAGCTTGGGTAGGGTGTTCTCTGGAAACACCGGGGAGCTGTTTTTT.

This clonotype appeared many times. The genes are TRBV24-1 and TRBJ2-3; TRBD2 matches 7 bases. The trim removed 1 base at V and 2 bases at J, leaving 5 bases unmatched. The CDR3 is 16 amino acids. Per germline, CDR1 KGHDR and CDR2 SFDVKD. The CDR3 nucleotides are TGTGCCACCAGTGATTTTGCGGGAGAGCTCACAGATACGCAGTATTTT. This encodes CATSDFAGELTDTQYF.

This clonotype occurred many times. CDR3 residues: CSVRTGGRGTEAFF. CDR3 DNA sequence: TGCAGCGTCCGTACAGGGGGCAGGGGCACTGAAGCTTTCTTT. V is TRBV29-1 and J is TRBJ1-1; 9 positions match TRBD1. The V gene end was trimmed by 6 bases and the J gene end by 4 bases; junction bases not matched to a gene: 9. Germline V lookup: CDR1 SQVTM, CDR2 ANQGSEA. This CDR3 spans 14 amino acids.

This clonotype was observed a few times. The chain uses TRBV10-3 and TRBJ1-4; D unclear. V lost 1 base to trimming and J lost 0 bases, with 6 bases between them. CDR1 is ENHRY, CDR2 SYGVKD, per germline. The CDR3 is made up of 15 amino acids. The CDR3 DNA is TGTGCCATCAGTGAGTTCGGAACAACTAATGAAAAACTGTTTTTT. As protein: CAISEFGTTNEKLFF.

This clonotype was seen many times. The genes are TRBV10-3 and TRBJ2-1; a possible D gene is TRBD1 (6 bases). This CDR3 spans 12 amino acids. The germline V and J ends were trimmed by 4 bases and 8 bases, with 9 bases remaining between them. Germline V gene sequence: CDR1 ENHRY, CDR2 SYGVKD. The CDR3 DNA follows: TGTGCCATCAGTGGGGGGCGCGATGAGCAGTTCTTC. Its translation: CAISGGRDEQFF.

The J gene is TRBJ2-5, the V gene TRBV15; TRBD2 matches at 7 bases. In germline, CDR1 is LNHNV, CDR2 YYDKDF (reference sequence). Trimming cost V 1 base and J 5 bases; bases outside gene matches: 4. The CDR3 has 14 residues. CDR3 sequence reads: CATSRVSSGETQYF. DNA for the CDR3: TGTGCCACCAGCAGAGTCTCTAGCGGCGAGACCCAGTACTTC.

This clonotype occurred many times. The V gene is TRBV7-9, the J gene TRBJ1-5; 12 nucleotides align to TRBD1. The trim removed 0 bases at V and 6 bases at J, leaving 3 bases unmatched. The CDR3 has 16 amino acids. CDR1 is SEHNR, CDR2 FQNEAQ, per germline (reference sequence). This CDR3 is CASSLAGDRGPQPQHF. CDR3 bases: TGTGCCAGCAGCTTAGCGGGGGACAGGGGGCCTCAGCCCCAGCATTTT.

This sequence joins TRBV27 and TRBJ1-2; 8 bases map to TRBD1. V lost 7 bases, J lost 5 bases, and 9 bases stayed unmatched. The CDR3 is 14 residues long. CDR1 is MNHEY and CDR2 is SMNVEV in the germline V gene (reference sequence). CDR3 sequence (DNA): TGTGCCAGCACTACCACGACAGGGGCTTATGGCTACACCTTC. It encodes CASTTTTGAYGYTF.

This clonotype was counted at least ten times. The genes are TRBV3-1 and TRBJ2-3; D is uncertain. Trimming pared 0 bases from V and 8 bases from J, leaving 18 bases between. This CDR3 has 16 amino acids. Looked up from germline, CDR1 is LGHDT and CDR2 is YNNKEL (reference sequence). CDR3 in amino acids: CASSQEWSPLPATQYF. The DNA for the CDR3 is TGTGCCAGCAGCCAAGAGTGGTCTCCTCTCCCAGCTACGCAGTATTTT.

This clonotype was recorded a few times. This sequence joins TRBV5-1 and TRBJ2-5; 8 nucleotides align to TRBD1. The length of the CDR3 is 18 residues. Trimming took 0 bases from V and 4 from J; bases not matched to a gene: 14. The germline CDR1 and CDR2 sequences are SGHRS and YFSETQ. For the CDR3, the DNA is TGCGCCAGCAGCTTGGGGGACCCAGGGGGCCACCTCGGAGAGACCCAGTACTTC. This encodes CASSLGDPGGHLGETQYF.